These T cell receptor beta chains were read from a single sample in a study of low-dose radiotherapy and immunotherapy resistance in tumors. A single record per CDR3 protein comes from TCRdb applying MiXCR to the reads. This table has about 82,000 distinct CDR3 sequences, approximately 20% appearing once. Material: PBMCs, obtained before treatment. The source of these receptors is a male donor with prostate cancer. CDR3s include the opening cysteine and the closing phenylalanine or tryptophan. D genes are given only for firm matches. The size field is filled for only some rows; it gives once, few, many or a size class.

D	size	V	J	DNA	CDR3
NA	NA	TRBV3-1	TRBJ2-7	TGTGCCAGCAGCCATTTCTATAGCTCCTACGAGCAGTACTTC	CASSHFYSSYEQYF
TRBD2	many	TRBV29-1	TRBJ2-3	TGCAGCGTTGAATCTAGCGGGGGGAGCACAGATACGCAGTATTTT	CSVESSGGSTDTQYF
NA	many	TRBV7-3	TRBJ2-2	TGTGCCAGCAGCTTAAGCGGGAATACCGGGGAGCTGTTTTTT	CASSLSGNTGELFF
TRBD1	many	TRBV30	TRBJ1-2	TGTGCCTGGAGTACGACAGGGTTGCTCTCTGGCTACACCTTC	CAWSTTGLLSGYTF
NA	many	TRBV4-1	TRBJ1-2	TGCGCCAGCAGCCCAGAGCTCAGGGCTAACTATGGCTACACCTTC	CASSPELRANYGYTF
NA	many	TRBV6-8	TRBJ2-3	TGTGCCAGCAAGAGGACGGCTAGCACAGATACGCAGTATTTT	CASKRTASTDTQYF
TRBD1	medium-sized	TRBV6-6	TRBJ2-7	TGTGCCAGCAGTTGGATGGACAGGCGGTCCTACGAGCAGTACTTC	CASSWMDRRSYEQYF
NA	many	TRBV27	TRBJ1-4	TGTGCCACCCGCCGGGTGGCTAATGAAAAACTGTTTTTT	CATRRVANEKLFF
TRBD2	many	TRBV6-2/TRBV6-3	TRBJ2-7	TGTGCCAGCAGCGACCTAGCGGGGGGGCTCTACGAGCAGTACTTC	CASSDLAGGLYEQYF
NA	many	TRBV9	TRBJ2-3	TGTGCCAGCAGCGTAGATGGACAGGCGGGGCGAGATACGCAGTATTTT	CASSVDGQAGRDTQYF
NA	few	TRBV7-3	TRBJ2-1	TGTGCCAGCAGCCCAAGCCCAGGGTTCGGGGTCAATGAGCAGTTCTTC	CASSPSPGFGVNEQFF
TRBD2	many	TRBV7-8	TRBJ2-1	TGTGCCAGCAGCCCGGTAGCGGGAGGGTACAATGAGCAGTTCTTC	CASSPVAGGYNEQFF
NA	many	TRBV12-3/TRBV12-4	TRBJ2-7	TGTGCCAGCAGCCTAAGACTAGGTGCCGACGAGCAGTACTTC	CASSLRLGADEQYF
NA	NA	TRBV5-1	TRBJ1-4	NA	CASSSGGFGRNEKLFFF
NA	many	TRBV7-8	TRBJ2-7	TGTGCCAGCAGCTTATACAGGACGGCCGCGCGGGGAGGCTCCTACGAGCAGTACTTC	CASSLYRTAARGGSYEQYF
NA	many	TRBV19	TRBJ2-5	TGTGCCACGACCCCGGACAGTCGAGAGACCCAGTACTTC	CATTPDSRETQYF
NA	NA	TRBV28	TRBJ2-1	TGTGCCAGCAGTTCGCCCTCCGGGAGCTCCTACAATGAGCAGTTCTTC	CASSSPSGSSYNEQFF
TRBD2	few	TRBV9	TRBJ2-3	TGTGCCAGCAGCGCTGGGACTACGAGACCCACAGATACGCAGTATTTT	CASSAGTTRPTDTQYF
TRBD1	many	TRBV27	TRBJ2-1	TGTGCCAGCAGTTACGACAGGGCAAGCTCCTACAATGAGCAGTTCTTC	CASSYDRASSYNEQFF
NA	many	TRBV20-1	TRBJ2-1	TGCAGTGCTAACCCGGCTGGGCAGGAGTCCTACAATGAGCAGTTCTTC	CSANPAGQESYNEQFF